The clone carrying this T cell receptor beta chain has only a few counts. Antigen: not known. Germline V gene data show CDR1 as PRHDT and CDR2 as FYEKMQ (reference sequence). Trimming at V came to 4 bases and at J to 8 bases, leaving 5 bases not matched to a gene. The CDR3 is 14 residues long. Vbeta (60) and Jbeta (13) primers were used in the PCR. The table came from immunoSEQ multiplex PCR; TCRdb's copy has only in-frame clones and leaves some out. The data contain some 130,000 clones, around 77% of them singletons. These data are taken from a study of cytomegalovirus exposure and HLA in healthy donors. Study at large: Prior work identified 100 million to 130 million unique TCR beta sequences in around 170 million T cells.

Findings of the study overall: Rarity marked most TCR sequences, yet some public TCRs occurred in many donors.

The sample consisted of PBMCs. The chain couples TRBV13 to TRBJ1-2; 12 positions agree with TRBD1. The clonotype originates from a man aged 18-30 years in good health and CMV-seronegative. CDR3: CASSWGQGAGGYTF. The CDR3 DNA reads TGTGCCAGCAGCTGGGGACAGGGGGCGGGGGGCTACACCTTC.